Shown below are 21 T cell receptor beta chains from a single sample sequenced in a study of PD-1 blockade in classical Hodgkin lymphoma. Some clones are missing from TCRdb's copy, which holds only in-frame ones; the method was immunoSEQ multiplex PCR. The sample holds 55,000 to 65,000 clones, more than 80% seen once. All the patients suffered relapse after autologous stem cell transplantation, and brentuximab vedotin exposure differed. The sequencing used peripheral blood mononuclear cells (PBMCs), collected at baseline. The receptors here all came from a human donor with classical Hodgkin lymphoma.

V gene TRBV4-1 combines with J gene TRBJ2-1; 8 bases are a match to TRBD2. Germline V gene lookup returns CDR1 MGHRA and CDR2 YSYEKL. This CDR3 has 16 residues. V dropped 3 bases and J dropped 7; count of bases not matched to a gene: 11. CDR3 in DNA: TGCGCCAGCAGCCATGTTCCGGGACTAGTACGGAATGAGCAGTTCTTC. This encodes CASSHVPGLVRNEQFF.

The CDR3 nucleotides read TGCAGTGCTGCTGAAGAGACCCAGTACTTC. It translates to CSAAEETQYF. The chain carries TRBV20-1 and TRBJ2-5, with no clear D. The V gene lost 5 bases and the J gene lost 3 bases, with 4 bases spanning the gap. Germline loops: CDR1 DFQATT, CDR2 SNEGSKA (reference sequence). The CDR3 covers 10 residues.

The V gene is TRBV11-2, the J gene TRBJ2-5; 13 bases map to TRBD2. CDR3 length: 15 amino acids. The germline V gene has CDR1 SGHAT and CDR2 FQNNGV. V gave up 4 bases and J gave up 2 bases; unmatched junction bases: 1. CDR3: CASSWGLAGQETQYF. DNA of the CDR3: TGTGCCAGCAGCTGGGGACTAGCGGGGCAAGAGACCCAGTACTTC.

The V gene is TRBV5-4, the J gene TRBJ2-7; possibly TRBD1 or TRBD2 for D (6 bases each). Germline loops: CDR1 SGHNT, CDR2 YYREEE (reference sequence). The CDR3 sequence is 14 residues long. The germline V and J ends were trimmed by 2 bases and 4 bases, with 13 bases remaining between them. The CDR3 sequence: CASSLERGQYEQYF. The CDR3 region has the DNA TGTGCCAGCAGCTTAGAACGGGGGCAGTACGAGCAGTACTTC.

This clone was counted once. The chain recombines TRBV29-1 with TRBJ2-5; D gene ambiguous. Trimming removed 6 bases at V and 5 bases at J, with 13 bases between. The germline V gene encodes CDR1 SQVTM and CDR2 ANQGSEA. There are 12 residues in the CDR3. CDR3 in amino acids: CSVHPGGETQYF. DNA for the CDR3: TGCAGCGTCCACCCAGGTGGGGAGACCCAGTACTTC.

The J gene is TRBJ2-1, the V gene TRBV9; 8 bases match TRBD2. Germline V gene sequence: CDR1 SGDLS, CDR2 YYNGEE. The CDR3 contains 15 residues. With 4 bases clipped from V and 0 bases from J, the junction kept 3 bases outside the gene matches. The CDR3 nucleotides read TGTGCCAGCAGCCCGGGGGGGAGCTCCTACAATGAGCAGTTCTTC. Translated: CASSPGGSSYNEQFF.

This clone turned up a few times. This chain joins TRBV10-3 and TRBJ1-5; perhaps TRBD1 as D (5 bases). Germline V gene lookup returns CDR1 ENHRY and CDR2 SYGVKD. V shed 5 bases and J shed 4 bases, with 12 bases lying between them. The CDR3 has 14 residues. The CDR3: CAISPGGVNQPQHF. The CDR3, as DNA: TGTGCCATCAGTCCGGGGGGAGTTAATCAGCCCCAGCATTTT.

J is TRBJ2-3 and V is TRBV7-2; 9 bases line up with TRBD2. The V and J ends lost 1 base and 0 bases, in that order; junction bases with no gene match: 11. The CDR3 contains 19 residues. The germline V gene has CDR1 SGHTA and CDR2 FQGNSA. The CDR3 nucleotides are TGTGCCAGCAGCTTAGACATGAGACTAGCGGTGGCTAGCACAGATACGCAGTATTTT. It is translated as CASSLDMRLAVASTDTQYF.

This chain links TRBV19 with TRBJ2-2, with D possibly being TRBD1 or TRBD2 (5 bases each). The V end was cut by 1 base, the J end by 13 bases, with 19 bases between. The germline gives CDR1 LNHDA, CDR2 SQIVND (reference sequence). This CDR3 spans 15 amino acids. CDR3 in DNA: TGTGCCAGTAGTATAGTCGGGACCTACACAAGGGGGCTGTTTTTT. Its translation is CASSIVGTYTRGLFF.

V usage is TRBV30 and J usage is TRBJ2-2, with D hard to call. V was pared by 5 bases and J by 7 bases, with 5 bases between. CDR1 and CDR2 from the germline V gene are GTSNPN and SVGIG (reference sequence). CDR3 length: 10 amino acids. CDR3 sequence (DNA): TGTGCCTGGGGGATCGGGGAGCTGTTTTTT. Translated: CAWGIGELFF.

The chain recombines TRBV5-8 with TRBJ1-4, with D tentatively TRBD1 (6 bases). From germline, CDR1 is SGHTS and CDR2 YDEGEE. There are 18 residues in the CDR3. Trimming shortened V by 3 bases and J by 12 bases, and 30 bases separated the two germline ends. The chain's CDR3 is CASSWKGGWGRGRDELFF. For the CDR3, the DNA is TGTGCCAGCAGCTGGAAAGGAGGTTGGGGGCGCGGCCGAGATGAACTGTTTTTT. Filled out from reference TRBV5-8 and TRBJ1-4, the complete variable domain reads EAGVTQSPTHLIKTRGQQATLRCSPISGHTSVYWYQQALGLGLQFLLWYDEGEERNRGNFPPRFSGRQFPNYSSELNVNALELEDSALYLCASSWKGGWGRGRDELFFGSGTQLSVL.

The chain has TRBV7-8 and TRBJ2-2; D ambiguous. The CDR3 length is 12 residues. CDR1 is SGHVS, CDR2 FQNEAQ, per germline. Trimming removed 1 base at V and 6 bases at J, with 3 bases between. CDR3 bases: TGTGCCAGCAGCTTAGATTCCGGGGAGCTGTTTTTT. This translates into CASSLDSGELFF.

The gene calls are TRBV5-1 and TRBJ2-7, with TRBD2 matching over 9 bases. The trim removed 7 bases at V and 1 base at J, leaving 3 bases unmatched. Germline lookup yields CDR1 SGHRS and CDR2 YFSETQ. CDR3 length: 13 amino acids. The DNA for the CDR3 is TGCGCCAGCGGCGGGGGGGAGTCCTACGAGCAGTACTTC. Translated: CASGGGESYEQYF.

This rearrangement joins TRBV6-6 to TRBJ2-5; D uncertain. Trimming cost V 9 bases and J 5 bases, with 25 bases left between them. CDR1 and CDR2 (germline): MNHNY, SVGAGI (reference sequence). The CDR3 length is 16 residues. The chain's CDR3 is CASLAGVAPNSETQYF. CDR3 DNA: TGTGCCAGTTTAGCTGGGGTAGCTCCCAACTCCGAGACCCAGTACTTC.

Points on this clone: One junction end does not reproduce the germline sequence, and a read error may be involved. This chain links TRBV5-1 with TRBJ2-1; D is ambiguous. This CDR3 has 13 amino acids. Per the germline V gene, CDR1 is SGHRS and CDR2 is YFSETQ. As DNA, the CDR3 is TGTGCCAGCAGCTATACGACTCGGGATGAGCAGTTCTTC. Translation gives CASSYTTRDEQFF.

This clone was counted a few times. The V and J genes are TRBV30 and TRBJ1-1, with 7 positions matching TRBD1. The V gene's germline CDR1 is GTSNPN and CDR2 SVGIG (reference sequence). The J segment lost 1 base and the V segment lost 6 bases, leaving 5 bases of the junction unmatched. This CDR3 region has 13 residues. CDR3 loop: CACTGVANTEAFF. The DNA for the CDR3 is TGTGCCTGCACAGGGGTGGCGAACACTGAAGCTTTCTTT.

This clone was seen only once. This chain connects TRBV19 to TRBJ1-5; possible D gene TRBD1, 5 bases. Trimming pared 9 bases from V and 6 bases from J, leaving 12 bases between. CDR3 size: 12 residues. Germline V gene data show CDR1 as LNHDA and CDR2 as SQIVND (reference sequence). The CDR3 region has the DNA TGTGCCAGCCGACAGTCCGGTCAGCCCCAGCATTTT. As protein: CASRQSGQPQHF. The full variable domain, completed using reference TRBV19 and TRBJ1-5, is DGGITQSPKYLFRKEGQNVTLSCEQNLNHDAMYWYRQDPGQGLRLIYYSQIVNDFQKGDIAEGYSVSREKKESFPLTVTSAQKNPTAFYLCASRQSGQPQHFGDGTRLSIL.

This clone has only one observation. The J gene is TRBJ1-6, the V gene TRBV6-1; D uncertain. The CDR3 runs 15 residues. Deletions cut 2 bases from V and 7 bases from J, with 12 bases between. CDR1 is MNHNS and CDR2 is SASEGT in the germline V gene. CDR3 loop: CASSEYGVWNSPLHF. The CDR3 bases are TGTGCCAGCAGTGAATACGGAGTATGGAATTCACCCCTCCACTTT.

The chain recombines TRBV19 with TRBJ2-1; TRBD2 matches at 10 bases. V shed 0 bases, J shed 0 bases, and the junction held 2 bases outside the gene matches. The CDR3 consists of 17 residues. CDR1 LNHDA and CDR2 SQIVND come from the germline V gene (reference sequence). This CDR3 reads CASSIELAGSSYNEQFF. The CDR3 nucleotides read TGTGCCAGTAGTATAGAACTAGCGGGGAGCTCCTACAATGAGCAGTTCTTC.

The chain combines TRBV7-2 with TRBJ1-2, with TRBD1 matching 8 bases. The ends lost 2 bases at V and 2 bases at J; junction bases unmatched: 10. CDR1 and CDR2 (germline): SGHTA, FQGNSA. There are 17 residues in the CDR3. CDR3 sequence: CASSLWAGGAPNYGYTF. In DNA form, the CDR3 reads TGTGCCAGCAGCTTATGGGCAGGGGGCGCCCCGAACTATGGCTACACCTTC.

For the CDR3, the DNA is TGTGCCAGCAGCCTTTTCGAAGGAAACACCATATATTTT. As protein: CASSLFEGNTIYF. The rearrangement uses TRBV14 and TRBJ1-3; no firm D call. The V and J ends lost 4 bases and 4 bases respectively, with 8 bases between them. CDR1 and CDR2 (germline): SGHDN, FVKESK. This CDR3 comprises 13 residues. Based on the CDR3 plus reference TRBV14 and TRBJ1-3, the full variable domain is EAGVTQFPSHSVIEKGQTVTLRCDPISGHDNLYWYRRVMGKEIKFLLHFVKESKQDESGMPNNRFLAERTGGTYSTLKVQPAELEDSGVYFCASSLFEGNTIYFGEGSWLTVV.